The entry below gives a single T cell receptor beta chain sequence along with its context. The CDR3 has 14 residues. Germline V gives CDR1 MDHEN, CDR2 SYDVKM. Deletions cut 6 bases from V and 5 bases from J, with 14 bases between. These data belong to a study of OX40 agonist ivuxolimab in advanced cancers. Libraries were prepared by immunoSEQ multiplex PCR; TCRdb keeps only in-frame clonotypes and omits some of them. Here the sample spans approximately 90,000 clones, roughly nine tenths being singletons. The clonotype was recovered from an adult with an advanced solid tumor such as melanoma, head and neck, liver or kidney cancer. The gene calls are TRBV28 and TRBJ1-5; no reliable D call. The starting material was CD4+ or CD8+ T cells sorted from blood, obtained in a trial of the OX40 agonist ivuxolimab. This chain's CDR3 is CASSHYAGDQPQHF. The CDR3 DNA follows: TGTGCCAGCAGCCATTACGCCGGAGATCAGCCCCAGCATTTT. Complete variable domain (other parts from reference TRBV28 and TRBJ1-5): DVKVTQSSRYLVKRTGEKVFLECVQDMDHENMFWYRQDPGLGLRLIYFSYDVKMKEKGDIPEGYSVSREKKERFSLILESASTNQTSMYLCASSHYAGDQPQHFGDGTRLSIL.